Below, one TCR beta chain is given with its context. No antigen is known for it. The CDR3 consists of 14 residues. Germline CDR1 LGHNT, CDR2 FRNRAP. V lost 5 bases, J lost 8 bases, and 18 bases lay in between. This specimen belongs to a study of T cell repertoires in cytomegalovirus infection. Findings and limits, study-wide: Adding up the frequency of public TCR beta families identified people who carried CMV plus the relevant HLA. HLA-C-restricted CMV-specific TCR beta clonotypes were dominant in the ex vivo response.

TCRdb re-derived calls from the reads in MiXCR, one entry per CDR3 protein. The sample shows 700,000 to 950,000 distinct CDR3 sequences, less than 35% of them seen only once. The gene calls are TRBV12-5 and TRBJ1-1; D is possibly TRBD1 (6 bases). This specimen was cultured CD8+ T cells from PBMCs, taken from culture after CMV antigen stimulation. The receptor was isolated from a human donor in good health (CMV status not recorded). Some clones in this sample may be carry-over from other donors' samples. The chain's CDR3 is CASGTGLLDAEAFF. The CDR3 DNA reads as TGTGCTAGTGGTACAGGGCTGTTGGACGCCGAAGCTTTCTTT.